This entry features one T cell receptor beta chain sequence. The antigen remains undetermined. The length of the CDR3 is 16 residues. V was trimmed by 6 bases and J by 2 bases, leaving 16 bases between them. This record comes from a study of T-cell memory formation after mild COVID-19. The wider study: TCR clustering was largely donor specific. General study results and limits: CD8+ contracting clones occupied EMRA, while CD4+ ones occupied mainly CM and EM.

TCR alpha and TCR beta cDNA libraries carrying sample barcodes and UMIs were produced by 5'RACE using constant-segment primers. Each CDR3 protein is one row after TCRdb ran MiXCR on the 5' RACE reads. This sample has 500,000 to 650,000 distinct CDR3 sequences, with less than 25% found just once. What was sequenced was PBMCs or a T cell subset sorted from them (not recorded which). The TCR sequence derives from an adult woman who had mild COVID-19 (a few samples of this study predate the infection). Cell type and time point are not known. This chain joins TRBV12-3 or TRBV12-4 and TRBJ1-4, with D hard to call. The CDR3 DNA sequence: TGTGCCAGCAGCCCCTCCATATTTGGGACTAATGAAAAACTGTTTTTT. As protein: CASSPSIFGTNEKLFF.